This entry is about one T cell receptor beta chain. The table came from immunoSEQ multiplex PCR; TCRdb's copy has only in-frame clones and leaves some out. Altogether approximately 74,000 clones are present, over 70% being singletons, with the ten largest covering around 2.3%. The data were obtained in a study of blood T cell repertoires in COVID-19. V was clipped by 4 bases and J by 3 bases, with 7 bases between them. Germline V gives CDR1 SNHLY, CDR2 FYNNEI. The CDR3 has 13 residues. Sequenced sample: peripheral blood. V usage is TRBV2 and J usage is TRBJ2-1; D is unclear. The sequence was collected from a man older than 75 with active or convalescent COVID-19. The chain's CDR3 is CASSGRSYNEQFF. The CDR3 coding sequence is TGTGCCAGCAGTGGCCGGAGCTACAATGAGCAGTTCTTC. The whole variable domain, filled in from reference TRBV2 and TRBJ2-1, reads EPEVTQTPSHQVTQMGQEVILRCVPISNHLYFYWYRQILGQKVEFLVSFYNNEISEKSEIFDDQFSVERPDGSNFTLKIRSTKLEDSAMYFCASSGRSYNEQFFGPGTRLTVL.